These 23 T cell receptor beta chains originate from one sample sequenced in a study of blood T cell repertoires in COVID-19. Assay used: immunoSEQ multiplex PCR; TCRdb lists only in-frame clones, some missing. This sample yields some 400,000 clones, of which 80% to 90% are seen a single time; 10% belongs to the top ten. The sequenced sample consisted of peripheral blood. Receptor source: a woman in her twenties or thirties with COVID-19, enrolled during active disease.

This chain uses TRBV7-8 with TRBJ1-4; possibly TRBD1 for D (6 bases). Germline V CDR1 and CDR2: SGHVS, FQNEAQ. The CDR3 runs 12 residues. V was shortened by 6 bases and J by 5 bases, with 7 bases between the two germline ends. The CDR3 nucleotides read TGTGCCAGCAGAACAGGGAATGAAAAACTGTTTTTT. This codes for CASRTGNEKLFF.

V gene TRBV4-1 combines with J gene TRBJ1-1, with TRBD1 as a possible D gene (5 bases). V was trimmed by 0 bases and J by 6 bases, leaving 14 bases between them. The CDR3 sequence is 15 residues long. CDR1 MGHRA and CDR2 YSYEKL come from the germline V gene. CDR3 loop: CASSQDPGRVAEAFF. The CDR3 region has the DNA TGCGCCAGCAGCCAAGACCCCGGCAGGGTAGCTGAAGCTTTCTTT.

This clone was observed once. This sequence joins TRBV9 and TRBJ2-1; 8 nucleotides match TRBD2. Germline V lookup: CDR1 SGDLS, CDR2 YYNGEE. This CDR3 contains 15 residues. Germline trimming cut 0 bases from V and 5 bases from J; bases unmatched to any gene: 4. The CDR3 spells CASSVGGTSHNEQFF. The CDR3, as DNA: TGTGCCAGCAGCGTAGGCGGGACTAGTCACAATGAGCAGTTCTTC. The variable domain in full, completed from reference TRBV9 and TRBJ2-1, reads DSGVTQTPKHLITATGQRVTLRCSPRSGDLSVYWYQQSLDQGLQFLIQYYNGEERAKGNILERFSAQQFPDLHSELNLSSLELGDSALYFCASSVGGTSHNEQFFGPGTRLTVL.

The CDR3 bases are TGTGCCAGCAGTCCACCAGGGGGCGCTTTGACAGATACGCAGTATTTT. Amino acid sequence: CASSPPGGALTDTQYF. V usage is TRBV7-2 and J usage is TRBJ2-3, with 8 bases aligning to TRBD1. With 6 bases clipped from V and 3 bases from J, the junction kept 11 bases outside the gene matches. The CDR3 length is 16 residues. From germline, CDR1 is SGHTA and CDR2 FQGNSA.

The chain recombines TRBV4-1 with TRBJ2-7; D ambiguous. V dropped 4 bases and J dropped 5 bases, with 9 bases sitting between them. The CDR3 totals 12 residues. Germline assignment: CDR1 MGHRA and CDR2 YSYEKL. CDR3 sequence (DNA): TGCGCCAGCAGCCCCAACTTGGACGAGCAGTACTTC. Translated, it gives CASSPNLDEQYF.

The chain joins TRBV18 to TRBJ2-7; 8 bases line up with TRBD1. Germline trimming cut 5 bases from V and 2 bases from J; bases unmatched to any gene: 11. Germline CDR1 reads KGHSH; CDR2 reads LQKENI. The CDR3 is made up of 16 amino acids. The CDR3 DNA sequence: TGTGCCAGCTCAACAAGGACAGGGTCGCCCCCCTACGAGCAGTACTTC. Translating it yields CASSTRTGSPPYEQYF.

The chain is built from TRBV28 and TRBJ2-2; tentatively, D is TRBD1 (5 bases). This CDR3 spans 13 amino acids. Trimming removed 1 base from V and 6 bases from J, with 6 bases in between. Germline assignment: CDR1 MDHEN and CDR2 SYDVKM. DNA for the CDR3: TGTGCCAGCAGTTTATTAGGGGCCGGGGAGCTGTTTTTT. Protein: CASSLLGAGELFF.

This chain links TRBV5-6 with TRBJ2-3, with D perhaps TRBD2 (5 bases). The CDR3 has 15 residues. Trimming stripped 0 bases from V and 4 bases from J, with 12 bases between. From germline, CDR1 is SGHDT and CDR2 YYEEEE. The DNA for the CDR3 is TGTGCCAGCAGCTTGGGTGGGAGTGCGGCAGATACGCAGTATTTT. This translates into CASSLGGSAADTQYF.

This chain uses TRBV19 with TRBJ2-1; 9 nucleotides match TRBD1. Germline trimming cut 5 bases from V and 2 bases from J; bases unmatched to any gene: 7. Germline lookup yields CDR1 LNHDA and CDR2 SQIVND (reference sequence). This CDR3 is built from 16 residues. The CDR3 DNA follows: TGTGCCAGTAGTCCGACAGGGGGGGGAGCCTACAATGAGCAGTTCTTC. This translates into CASSPTGGGAYNEQFF.

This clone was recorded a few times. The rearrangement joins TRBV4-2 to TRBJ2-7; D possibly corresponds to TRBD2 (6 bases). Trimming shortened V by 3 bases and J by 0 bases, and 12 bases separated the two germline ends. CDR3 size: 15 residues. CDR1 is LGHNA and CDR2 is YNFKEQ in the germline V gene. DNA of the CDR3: TGTGCCAGCAGCCATACAGCGGAGGGCTCCTACGAGCAGTACTTC. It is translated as CASSHTAEGSYEQYF.

CDR3 DNA: TGTGCCAGCAGCAAGGGGACATACTACGAGCAGTACTTC. Translated: CASSKGTYYEQYF. The chain combines TRBV9 with TRBJ2-7; D is possibly TRBD1 (6 bases). CDR1 SGDLS and CDR2 YYNGEE come from the germline V gene. Trimming took off 4 bases at V and 3 bases at J, with 11 bases between the two ends. CDR3 length: 13 amino acids.

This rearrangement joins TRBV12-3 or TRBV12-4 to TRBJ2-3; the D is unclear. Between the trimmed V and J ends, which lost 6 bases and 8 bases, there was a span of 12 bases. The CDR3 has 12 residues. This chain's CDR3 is CASSSLVATQYF. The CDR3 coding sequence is TGTGCCAGCAGCTCATTAGTCGCTACGCAGTATTTT.

The CDR3 here is CASSRTGEVGYTF. CDR3 coding DNA: TGTGCCAGCAGTAGAACAGGGGAGGTGGGCTACACCTTC. The V and J genes are TRBV27 and TRBJ1-2; 7 nucleotides match TRBD1. J lost 8 bases, V lost 5 bases, and 8 bases had no gene match. This CDR3 is built from 13 residues. Germline CDR1 and CDR2: MNHEY and SMNVEV (reference sequence).

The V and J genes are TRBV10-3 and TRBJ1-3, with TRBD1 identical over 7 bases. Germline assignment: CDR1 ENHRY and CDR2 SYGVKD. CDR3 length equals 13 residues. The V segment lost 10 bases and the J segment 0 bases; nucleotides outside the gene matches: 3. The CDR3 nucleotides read TGTGCCACCGGGACAGACTCTGGAAACACCATATATTTT. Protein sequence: CATGTDSGNTIYF.

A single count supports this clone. This CDR3 reads CASSNGRVHNEQFF. CDR3 bases: TGTGCCAGCAGTAACGGGAGGGTCCACAATGAGCAGTTCTTC. J is TRBJ2-1 and V is TRBV6-5; 8 bases fit TRBD2. With V trimmed by 5 bases and J by 5 bases, 5 bases remained unmatched. The V gene's germline CDR1 is MNHEY and CDR2 SVGAGI. This CDR3 contains 14 residues.

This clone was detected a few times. CDR3 protein: CASSLWHRRESPLHF. Written as DNA, the CDR3 is TGTGCCAGCAGCTTATGGCACCGACGGGAATCACCCCTCCACTTT. V gene TRBV7-3 combines with J gene TRBJ1-6; D gene uncertain. The CDR3 covers 15 residues. Germline loops: CDR1 SGHTA, CDR2 FQGTGA. V lost 2 bases to trimming and J lost 10 bases, with 15 bases between them.

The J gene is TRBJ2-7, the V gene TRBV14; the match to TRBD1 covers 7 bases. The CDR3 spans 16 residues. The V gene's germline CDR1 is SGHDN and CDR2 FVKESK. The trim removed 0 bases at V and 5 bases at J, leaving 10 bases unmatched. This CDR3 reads CASSQEATRGFDEQYF. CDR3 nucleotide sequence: TGTGCCAGCAGCCAAGAGGCTACCAGGGGGTTCGACGAGCAGTACTTC.

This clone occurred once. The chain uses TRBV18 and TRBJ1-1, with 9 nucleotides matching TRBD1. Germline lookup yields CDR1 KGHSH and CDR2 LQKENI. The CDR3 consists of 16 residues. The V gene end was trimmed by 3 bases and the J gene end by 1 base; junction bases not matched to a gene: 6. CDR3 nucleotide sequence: TGTGCCAGCTCACCTGGACAGGGGAAGGGGAACACTGAAGCTTTCTTT. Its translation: CASSPGQGKGNTEAFF.

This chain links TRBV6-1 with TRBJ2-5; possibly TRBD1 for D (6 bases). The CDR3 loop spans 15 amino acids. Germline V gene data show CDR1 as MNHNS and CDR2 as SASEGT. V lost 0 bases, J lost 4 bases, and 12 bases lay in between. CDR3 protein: CASSEARGGLETQYF. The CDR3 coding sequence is TGTGCCAGCAGTGAAGCCAGGGGCGGTCTAGAGACCCAGTACTTC.

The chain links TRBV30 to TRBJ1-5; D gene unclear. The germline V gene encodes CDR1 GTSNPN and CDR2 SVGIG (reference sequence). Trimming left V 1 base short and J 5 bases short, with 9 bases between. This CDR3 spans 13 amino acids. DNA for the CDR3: TGTGCCTGGAGTGGCCGGGGAGATCAGCCCCAGCATTTT. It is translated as CAWSGRGDQPQHF. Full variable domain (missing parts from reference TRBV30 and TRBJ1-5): SQTIHQWPATLVQPVGSPLSLECTVEGTSNPNLYWYRQAAGRGLQLLFYSVGIGQISSEVPQNLSASRPQDRQFILSSKKLLLSDSGFYLCAWSGRGDQPQHFGDGTRLSIL.

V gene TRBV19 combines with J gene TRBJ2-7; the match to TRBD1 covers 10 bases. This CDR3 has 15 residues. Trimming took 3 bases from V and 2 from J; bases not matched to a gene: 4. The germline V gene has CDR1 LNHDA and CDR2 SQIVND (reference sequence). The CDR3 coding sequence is TGTGCCAGTAGTATTGGGACAGGGGCCGCCTACGAGCAGTACTTC. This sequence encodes CASSIGTGAAYEQYF.

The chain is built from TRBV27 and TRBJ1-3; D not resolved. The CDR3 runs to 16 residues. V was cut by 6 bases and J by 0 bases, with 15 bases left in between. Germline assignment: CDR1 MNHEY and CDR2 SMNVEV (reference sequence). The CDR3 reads CASSRPFRDSGNTIYF. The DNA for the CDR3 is TGTGCCAGCAGCCGACCGTTTCGGGACTCTGGAAACACCATATATTTT.

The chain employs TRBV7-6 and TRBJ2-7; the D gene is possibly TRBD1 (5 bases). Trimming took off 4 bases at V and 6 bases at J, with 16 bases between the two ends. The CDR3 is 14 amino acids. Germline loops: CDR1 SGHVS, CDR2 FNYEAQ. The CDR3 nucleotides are TGTGCCAGCAGCTCGGTCAGCTTAGGGGCCGAGCAGTACTTC. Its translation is CASSSVSLGAEQYF.